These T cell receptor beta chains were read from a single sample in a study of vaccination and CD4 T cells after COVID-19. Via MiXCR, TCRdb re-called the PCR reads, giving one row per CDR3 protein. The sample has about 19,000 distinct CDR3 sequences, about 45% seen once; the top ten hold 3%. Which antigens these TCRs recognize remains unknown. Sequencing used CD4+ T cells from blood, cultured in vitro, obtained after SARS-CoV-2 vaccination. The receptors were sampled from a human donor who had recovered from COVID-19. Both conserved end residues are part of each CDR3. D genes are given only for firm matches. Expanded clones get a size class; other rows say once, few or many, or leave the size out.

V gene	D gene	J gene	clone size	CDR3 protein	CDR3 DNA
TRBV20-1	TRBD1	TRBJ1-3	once	CSAGQGAGNTIYF	TGCAGTGCGGGACAGGGGGCTGGAAACACCATATATTTT
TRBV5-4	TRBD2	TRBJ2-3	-	CASRPGTSPPDTQYF	TGTGCCAGCAGACCTGGGACTAGCCCGCCAGATACGCAGTATTTT
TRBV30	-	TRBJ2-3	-	CAWRRSGTDTQYF	TGTGCCTGGAGGAGGTCGGGCACAGATACGCAGTATTTT
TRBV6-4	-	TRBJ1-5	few	CAPGPVRNQPQHF	TGTGCCCCGGGGCCCGTCAGGAATCAGCCCCAGCATTTT
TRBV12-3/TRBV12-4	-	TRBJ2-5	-	CASSFGERETQYF	TGTGCCAGCAGTTTTGGAGAGCGAGAGACCCAGTACTTC
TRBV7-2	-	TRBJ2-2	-	CASSLGLGELFF	TGTGCCAGCAGCTTAGGTCTTGGGGAGCTGTTTTTT
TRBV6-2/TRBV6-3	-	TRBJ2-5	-	CASSRPLETQYF	TGTGCCAGCAGTCGGCCCCTGGAGACCCAGTACTTC
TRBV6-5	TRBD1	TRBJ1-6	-	CASSYTRPSTGNGSPLHF	TGTGCCAGCAGTTACACACGCCCGTCGACAGGGAATGGTTCACCCCTCCACTTT
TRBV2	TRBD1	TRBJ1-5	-	CASSAQGARSNQPQHF	TGTGCCAGCAGCGCTCAGGGGGCGAGAAGCAATCAGCCCCAGCATTTT
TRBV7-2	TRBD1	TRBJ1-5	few	CASSPPPGQGRQPQHF	TGTGCCAGCAGCCCTCCTCCGGGACAGGGACGTCAGCCCCAGCATTTT
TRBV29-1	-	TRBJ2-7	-	CSVVRGGNEQYF	TGCAGCGTTGTCAGGGGGGGCAACGAGCAGTACTTC
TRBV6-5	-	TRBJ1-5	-	CASSYSSYRFPNQPQHF	TGTGCCAGCAGTTATTCTTCATATCGGTTCCCTAATCAGCCCCAGCATTTT
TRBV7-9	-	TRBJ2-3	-	CASSLAGQQDTQYF	TGTGCCAGCAGCTTAGCGGGGCAACAGGATACGCAGTATTTT
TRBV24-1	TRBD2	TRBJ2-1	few	CATSDLGGRTNEQFF	TGTGCCACCAGTGATTTGGGCGGGAGAACCAATGAGCAGTTCTTC
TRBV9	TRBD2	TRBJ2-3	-	CASSVSSGEINTQYF	TGTGCCAGCAGCGTGTCTAGCGGAGAGATAAATACGCAGTATTTT
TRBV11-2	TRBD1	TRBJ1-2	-	CASSLAQGISGYTF	TGTGCCAGCAGCTTAGCACAGGGGATCAGCGGCTACACCTTC
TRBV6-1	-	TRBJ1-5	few	CASSGTVMQPQHF	TGTGCCAGCAGTGGGACAGTAATGCAGCCCCAGCATTTT
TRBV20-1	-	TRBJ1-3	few	CSAPKGGNGNTIYF	TGCAGTGCCCCTAAGGGAGGGAACGGGAACACCATATATTTT
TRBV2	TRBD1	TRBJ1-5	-	CARGQGADQPQHF	TGTGCCAGGGGACAGGGGGCAGACCAGCCCCAGCATTTT
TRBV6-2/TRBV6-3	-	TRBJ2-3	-	CASSRTRGGDTQYF	TGTGCCAGCAGTCGCACCCGGGGCGGGGATACGCAGTATTTT
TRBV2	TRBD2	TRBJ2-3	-	CASSGAFGGSTDTQYF	TGTGCCAGCAGTGGGGCCTTCGGGGGGAGCACAGATACGCAGTATTTT
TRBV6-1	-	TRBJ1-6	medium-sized	CASSDRWGTSPLHF	TGTGCCAGCAGTGATCGGTGGGGCACTTCACCCCTCCACTTT
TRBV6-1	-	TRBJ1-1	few	CASSEDWDRGAFF	TGTGCCAGCAGTGAAGACTGGGACCGGGGAGCTTTCTTT
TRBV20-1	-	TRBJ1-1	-	CSASTGSLEAFF	TGCAGTGCGTCTACCGGGTCTCTCGAAGCTTTCTTT
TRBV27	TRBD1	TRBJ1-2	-	CASSPRGGQTYGYTF	TGTGCCAGCAGTCCACGAGGGGGACAGACCTATGGCTACACCTTC
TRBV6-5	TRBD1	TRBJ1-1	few	CASSYGQGNTEAFF	TGTGCCAGCAGTTATGGACAGGGGAACACTGAAGCTTTCTTT
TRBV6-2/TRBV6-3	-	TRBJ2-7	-	CASLGAGTHYEQYF	TGTGCCAGCCTGGGGGCGGGGACACACTACGAGCAGTACTTC
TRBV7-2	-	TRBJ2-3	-	CASSLVWRADTQYF	TGTGCCAGCAGCTTAGTTTGGAGGGCAGATACGCAGTATTTT
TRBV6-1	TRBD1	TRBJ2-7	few	CASQDRVNREQYF	TGTGCCAGCCAAGACAGGGTGAACCGCGAGCAGTACTTC
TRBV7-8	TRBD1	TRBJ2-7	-	CASRAGTAQGEQYF	TGTGCCAGCAGGGCAGGGACAGCCCAGGGCGAGCAGTACTTC
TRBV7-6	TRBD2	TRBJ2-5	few	CASSLGSGTSGSETQYF	TGTGCCAGCAGCTTAGGGTCCGGGACTAGCGGGAGTGAGACCCAGTACTTC
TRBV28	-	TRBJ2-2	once	CASSIWARTYYTGELFF	TGTGCCAGCAGCATATGGGCGCGAACTTACTACACCGGGGAGCTGTTTTTT
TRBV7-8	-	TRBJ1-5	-	CASSLAGSYSNQPQHF	TGTGCCAGCAGCTTAGCCGGCAGCTATAGCAATCAGCCCCAGCATTTT
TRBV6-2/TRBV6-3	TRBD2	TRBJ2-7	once	CASRPTSGWASYEQYF	TGTGCCAGCAGACCTACTAGCGGATGGGCCTCCTACGAGCAGTACTTC
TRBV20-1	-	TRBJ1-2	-	CSATNPGYGYGYTF	TGCAGTGCTACAAACCCAGGGTATGGCTATGGCTACACCTTC
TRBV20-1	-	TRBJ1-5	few	CSARDNPNQPQHF	TGCAGTGCTAGAGATAATCCCAATCAGCCCCAGCATTTT
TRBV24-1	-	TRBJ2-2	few	CATSPRGNTGELFF	TGTGCCACCAGTCCCAGGGGAAACACCGGGGAGCTGTTTTTT
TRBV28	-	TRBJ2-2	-	CASSSRWVQGGTGELFF	TGTGCCAGCAGCTCTCGATGGGTACAGGGAGGGACCGGGGAGCTGTTTTTT
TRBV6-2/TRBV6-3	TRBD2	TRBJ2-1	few	CASTYGGLAGDFSYNEQFF	TGTGCCAGCACCTACGGAGGCCTAGCGGGAGATTTCTCCTACAATGAGCAGTTCTTC
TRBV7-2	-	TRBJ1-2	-	CASSLKGTRHGYTF	TGTGCCAGCAGCTTAAAAGGGACACGGCATGGCTACACCTTC
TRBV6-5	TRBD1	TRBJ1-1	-	CASSYSRAGGRAFF	TGTGCCAGCAGTTACTCTCGGGCAGGGGGCCGAGCTTTCTTT
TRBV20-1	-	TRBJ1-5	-	CSARDGRPNQPQHF	TGCAGTGCTAGAGACGGACGTCCAAATCAGCCCCAGCATTTT
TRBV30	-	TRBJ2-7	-	CAWSVGTLGTYEQYF	TGTGCCTGGAGTGTAGGTACATTGGGTACCTACGAGCAGTACTTC
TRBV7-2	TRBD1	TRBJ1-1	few	CASSYRGSGDTEAFF	TGTGCCAGCAGCTACAGGGGCTCAGGGGACACTGAAGCTTTCTTT
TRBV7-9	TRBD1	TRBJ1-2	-	CASSPGDRGSGYTF	TGTGCCAGCAGCCCAGGGGACAGGGGGTCTGGCTACACCTTC
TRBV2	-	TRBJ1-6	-	CASSEAKNSPLHF	TGTGCCAGCAGTGAAGCAAAGAATTCACCCCTCCACTTT
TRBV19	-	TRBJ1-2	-	CVSSLGAGANYGYTF	TGTGTCTCCTCTCTTGGGGCAGGGGCAAACTATGGCTACACCTTC
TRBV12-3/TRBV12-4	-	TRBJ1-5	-	CASSFGQGHNQPQHF	TGTGCCAGCAGTTTCGGCCAGGGTCACAATCAGCCCCAGCATTTT
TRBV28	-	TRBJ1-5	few	CASSAGGGGNQPQHF	TGTGCCAGCAGTGCTGGGGGGGGGGGCAATCAGCCCCAGCATTTT
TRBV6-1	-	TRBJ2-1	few	CASSPGPSREEQFF	TGTGCCAGCAGCCCGGGACCGTCGAGGGAAGAGCAGTTCTTC
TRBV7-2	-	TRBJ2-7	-	CASSLGPGKTYEQYF	TGTGCCAGCAGCTTAGGACCCGGGAAAACCTACGAGCAGTACTTC
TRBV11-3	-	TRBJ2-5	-	CASSLGGRGETQYF	TGTGCCAGCAGCTTAGGGGGGCGCGGAGAGACCCAGTACTTC
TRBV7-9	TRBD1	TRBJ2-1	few	CASSLERDRRYNEQFF	TGTGCCAGCAGCTTAGAACGGGACAGGCGTTACAATGAGCAGTTCTTC
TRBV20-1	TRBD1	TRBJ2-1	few	CSASWDSHNEQFF	TGCAGTGCTAGCTGGGACAGTCACAATGAGCAGTTCTTC
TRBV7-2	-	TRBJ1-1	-	CASSPGRSEAFF	TGTGCCAGCAGCCCAGGGAGGTCAGAAGCTTTCTTT
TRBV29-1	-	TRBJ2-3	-	CSAGGPPTDTQYF	TGCAGCGCCGGCGGACCCCCCACAGATACGCAGTATTTT
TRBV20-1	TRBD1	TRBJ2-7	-	CSAGAGTGDSYEQYF	TGCAGTGCTGGAGCGGGGACAGGGGATTCCTACGAGCAGTACTTC
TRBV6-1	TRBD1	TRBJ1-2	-	CASSPTQGVGYGYTF	TGTGCCAGCAGTCCTACCCAGGGGGTGGGCTATGGCTACACCTTC
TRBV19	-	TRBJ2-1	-	CASSIGGTSEQFF	TGTGCCAGTAGTATAGGGGGGACAAGTGAGCAGTTCTTC